This entry lists 17 T cell receptor beta chains sequenced from one sample in a study of vaccination effects on CD4 cells after COVID-19. Produced via immunoSEQ multiplex PCR; TCRdb's table is partial and in-frame only. The data show roughly 41,000 clones, roughly two thirds seen once. These TCRs are of unknown antigen specificity. CD4+ T cells specific for antigen were expanded with viral peptide pools by the ViraFEST assay before sequencing. Having been cultured for around nine days, the cells underwent CD4+ T cell isolation. Vaccinated participants had no history of SARS-CoV-2 infection and tested negative for nucleocapsid antibodies. Sequenced here: CD4+ T cells from PBMCs cultured with HCoV-OC43 spike peptides, sampled before COVID-19 vaccination. Subset in this sample: HCoV-OC43 spike overlapping peptide pool stimulation. These receptors came from a human donor who received a COVID-19 vaccine.

V and J are TRBV20-1 and TRBJ2-7; the D gene is possibly TRBD2 (6 bases). CDR3 length equals 14 residues. Trimming pared 3 bases from V and 7 bases from J, leaving 19 bases between. Germline CDR1 and CDR2: DFQATT and SNEGSKA (reference sequence). CDR3 residues: CSASSDGGMGEQYF. CDR3 in DNA: TGCAGTGCTAGTTCAGACGGGGGAATGGGGGAGCAGTACTTC.

The J gene is TRBJ1-3, the V gene TRBV6-4; D is undetermined. Germline V gene data show CDR1 as MRHNA and CDR2 as SNTAGT. V lost 8 bases, J lost 0 bases, and 17 bases lay in between. There are 16 residues in the CDR3. For the CDR3, the DNA is TGTGCCAGCCAGCTCGCTGACGAGAGCTCTGGAAACACCATATATTTT. Translating gives CASQLADESSGNTIYF.

The gene calls are TRBV29-1 and TRBJ1-1; possibly TRBD1 for D (6 bases). Between the trimmed V and J ends, which lost 4 bases and 5 bases, there was a span of 14 bases. This CDR3 is 13 amino acids long. Germline CDR1 is SQVTM and CDR2 is ANQGSEA. The CDR3 DNA sequence: TGCAGCGTTGTGGGGGCGGGGAAGACTGAAGCTTTCTTT. Translating gives CSVVGAGKTEAFF.

The rearrangement joins TRBV28 to TRBJ1-4; D is undetermined. CDR3 size: 15 residues. With 7 bases removed from V and 7 bases from J, the gap between germline ends came to 19 bases. The germline V gene encodes CDR1 MDHEN and CDR2 SYDVKM. The CDR3 DNA reads TGTGCCAGCACCAAGCAGAGGGCGCGAGTTGAAAAACTGTTTTTT. This encodes CASTKQRARVEKLFF.

The chain carries TRBV27 and TRBJ2-1, with 12 positions matching TRBD1. The CDR3 consists of 14 residues. The trim removed 6 bases at V and 12 bases at J, leaving 9 bases unmatched. In germline, CDR1 is MNHEY, CDR2 SMNVEV (reference sequence). The CDR3 nucleotides are TGTGCCAGCAGCCCGGGACAGGGGGCAAAAGTGCAGTTCTTC. Amino acid sequence: CASSPGQGAKVQFF.

The chain is built from TRBV6-2 or TRBV6-3 and TRBJ2-3; D ambiguous. From germline, CDR1 is MNHEY and CDR2 SVGEGT. The V end was cut by 6 bases, the J end by 5 bases, with 9 bases between. The CDR3 length is 12 residues. The CDR3 DNA reads TGTGCCAGCAGCCAGACGTTAGATACGCAGTATTTT. This translates into CASSQTLDTQYF.

This sequence joins TRBV7-9 and TRBJ2-3, with 8 bases that match TRBD2. This CDR3 contains 16 residues. Trimming cost V 5 bases and J 1 base; bases outside gene matches: 8. Germline-derived CDR1 and CDR2 are SEHNR and FQNEAQ (reference sequence). The CDR3 bases are TGTGCCAGCAGCGCCGGGCTAGCGGGTCGCACAGATACGCAGTATTTT. Translated: CASSAGLAGRTDTQYF.

This chain uses TRBV7-6 with TRBJ2-1, with D unresolved. The V end lost 3 bases, the J end lost 0 bases, and 9 bases lay between the germline ends. In germline, CDR1 is SGHVS, CDR2 FNYEAQ. The CDR3 loop spans 15 amino acids. CDR3 bases: TGTGCCAGCAGCTTGTGGTTAGCCTCCTACAATGAGCAGTTCTTC. Its translation: CASSLWLASYNEQFF.

This sequence joins TRBV12-3 or TRBV12-4 and TRBJ2-7, with 7 bases fitting TRBD2. This CDR3 region has 12 residues. The V gene end was trimmed by 5 bases and the J gene end by 9 bases; junction bases not matched to a gene: 7. CDR3 protein: CASSRDYLGQYF. The CDR3 DNA follows: TGTGCCAGCAGTAGGGACTACCTAGGGCAGTACTTC.

The CDR3 loop reads CASRDAGSYEQYF. The CDR3 bases are TGTGCCAGCAGGGATGCCGGGAGCTACGAGCAGTACTTC. The V gene is TRBV6-5, the J gene TRBJ2-7, with D possibly TRBD2 on 6 matching bases. The CDR3 covers 13 residues. V was clipped by 6 bases and J by 3 bases, with 12 bases between them. Germline CDR1 MNHEY, CDR2 SVGAGI.

The chain is built from TRBV7-3 and TRBJ1-3; 8 bases line up with TRBD1. The V gene end was trimmed by 5 bases and the J gene end by 0 bases; junction bases not matched to a gene: 3. There are 15 residues in the CDR3. Looked up from germline, CDR1 is SGHTA and CDR2 is FQGTGA. In DNA, the CDR3 is TGTGCCAGCAGCCTCGACAGGGGCTCTGGAAACACCATATATTTT. Its translation is CASSLDRGSGNTIYF.

The chain combines TRBV4-1 with TRBJ1-5; D possibly corresponds to TRBD1 (6 bases). CDR1 and CDR2 from the germline V gene are MGHRA and YSYEKL. This CDR3 spans 16 amino acids. The ends were cut back, 0 bases at V and 1 base at J, with 10 bases in the middle. The CDR3 sequence: CASSQDFTGSNQPQHF. In nucleotides, the CDR3 is TGCGCCAGCAGCCAAGATTTCACAGGGAGCAATCAGCCCCAGCATTTT.

This clone was counted once. The rearrangement links TRBV28 to TRBJ2-7; TRBD1 aligns across 7 bases. Germline loops: CDR1 MDHEN, CDR2 SYDVKM. With V trimmed by 5 bases and J by 6 bases, 4 bases remained unmatched. This CDR3 spans 12 amino acids. The CDR3 region is CASSDRALEQYF. The CDR3 region has the DNA TGTGCCAGCAGTGACAGGGCCCTCGAGCAGTACTTC.

CDR3: CASSPGGASYNEQFF. CDR3 in DNA: TGTGCCAGCAGTCCCGGGGGGGCCTCCTACAATGAGCAGTTCTTC. The chain employs TRBV6-5 and TRBJ2-1, with TRBD2 identical over 8 bases. This CDR3 comprises 15 residues. CDR1 MNHEY and CDR2 SVGAGI come from the germline V gene. Unmatched junction bases numbered 3, after V lost 5 bases and J lost 0 bases.

This chain uses TRBV13 with TRBJ1-2; TRBD1 matches 7 bases. The CDR3 consists of 16 residues. V shed 5 bases and J 1 base; nucleotides not matched to a gene: 10. Germline CDR1 reads PRHDT; CDR2 reads FYEKMQ (reference sequence). The CDR3 region is CASSIARTGDNYGYTF. CDR3 DNA: TGTGCCAGCAGCATCGCCCGGACAGGCGATAACTATGGCTACACCTTC.

This clone occurred once. The chain links TRBV6-5 to TRBJ1-5, with a possible D match to TRBD1 (5 bases). Looked up from germline, CDR1 is MNHEY and CDR2 is SVGAGI. This CDR3 contains 15 residues. V lost 5 bases and J 1 base, leaving 12 bases between the germline ends. The CDR3 DNA is TGTGCCAGCAGTCCCCAGGGCCTCAGCAATCAGCCCCAGCATTTT. It encodes CASSPQGLSNQPQHF.

The CDR3 region has the DNA TGTGCCAGCAGTGAAGCCCAGCTTCCCTACGAGCAGTACTTC. Encoded protein: CASSEAQLPYEQYF. The rearrangement links TRBV6-1 to TRBJ2-7; D uncertain. The CDR3 covers 14 residues. V was clipped by 0 bases and J by 2 bases, with 8 bases between them. The V gene's germline CDR1 is MNHNS and CDR2 SASEGT.